This TCR beta chain was documented in a study of OX40 agonist ivuxolimab in advanced cancers. Germline assignment: CDR1 MDHEN and CDR2 SYDVKM. V was clipped by 6 bases and J by 6 bases; unmatched bases: 5. The CDR3 covers 14 residues. TCRdb's table, derived via immunoSEQ multiplex PCR, lists solely in-frame clones and lacks some. The sample holds tens of thousands of clones, 80% to 90% seen once. The material was CD4+ or CD8+ T cells sorted from blood, obtained in a trial of the OX40 agonist ivuxolimab. This chain links TRBV28 with TRBJ2-1; TRBD2 agrees at 10 bases. The source of this sequence is an adult with an advanced solid tumor such as melanoma, head and neck, liver or kidney cancer. The CDR3 region is CASRSSGRANEQFF. CDR3 coding DNA: TGTGCCAGCAGGTCAAGCGGGAGGGCCAATGAGCAGTTCTTC.